Following are 9 T cell receptor beta chains from one sample sequenced in a study of vaccination and CD4 T cells after COVID-19. The Oncomine TCR Beta short-read assay generated sequence data from the DNA of cultured CD4+ T cells. In TCRdb, the PCR reads were re-called with MiXCR into one record per CDR3 protein. The data contain approximately 16,000 distinct CDR3 sequences, approximately 72% of them seen just once; the ten biggest clones take up 9% to 10%. Treatment reported: roughly 10-day PBMC culture with coronavirus spike peptide pools or control peptides (ViraFEST assay). Their target antigens are unknown. The sample here was CD4+ T cells from blood, cultured in vitro, taken after SARS-CoV-2 vaccination. These receptors were collected from a human donor who received a COVID-19 vaccine.

J is TRBJ1-1 and V is TRBV6-1; 10 bases are shared with TRBD1. Germline V lookup: CDR1 MNHNS, CDR2 SASEGT. The CDR3 is made up of 15 amino acids. V lost 6 bases, J lost 1 base, and 5 bases stayed unmatched. The CDR3 here is CASSVDRGRNTEAFF. The CDR3 DNA reads TGTGCCAGCAGCGTTGACAGGGGGCGGAACACTGAAGCTTTCTTT.

The table lists this clonotype with a count of one. The chain has TRBV6-1 and TRBJ1-3; D might be TRBD1 (5 bases). Germline values: CDR1 MNHNS, CDR2 SASEGT. V was clipped by 4 bases and J by 0 bases, with 10 bases between them. The length of the CDR3 is 15 residues. The CDR3 region is CASSGGTFSGNTIYF. Here the CDR3 DNA reads TGTGCCAGCAGTGGAGGGACTTTCTCTGGAAACACCATATATTTT.

The chain has TRBV19 and TRBJ1-6, with D maybe TRBD1 (6 bases). The V and J ends lost 6 bases and 7 bases respectively, with 10 bases between them. The CDR3 runs 13 residues. Germline-derived CDR1 and CDR2 are LNHDA and SQIVND (reference sequence). This CDR3 reads CASRDRLNSPLHF. Here the CDR3 DNA reads TGTGCCAGTAGGGACAGATTAAATTCACCCCTCCACTTT.

This clonotype was observed a few times. V usage is TRBV20-1 and J usage is TRBJ2-7; 7 bases agree with TRBD1. CDR3 length equals 13 residues. V lost 6 bases, J lost 4 bases, and 9 bases stayed unmatched. Looked up from germline, CDR1 is DFQATT and CDR2 is SNEGSKA (reference sequence). CDR3 DNA: TGCAGTGCCGCGACCCCCAGGGGGTACGAGCAGTACTTC. Translated: CSAATPRGYEQYF.

The chain recombines TRBV6-5 with TRBJ1-5; a possible D gene is TRBD1 (6 bases). Germline-derived CDR1 and CDR2 are MNHEY and SVGAGI. The V and J ends lost 2 bases and 8 bases respectively, with 16 bases between them. CDR3 length: 15 amino acids. In nucleotides, the CDR3 is TGTGCCAGCAGTTACAGGGGGACCCCTGGGGAGCCCCAGCATTTT. Translated: CASSYRGTPGEPQHF.

This chain links TRBV18 with TRBJ1-1; 8 positions agree with TRBD1. The length of the CDR3 is 14 residues. V lost 2 bases and J lost 1; bases outside the gene matches: 0. Germline values: CDR1 KGHSH, CDR2 LQKENI. CDR3: CASSPGQGNTEAFF. CDR3 nucleotide sequence: TGTGCCAGCTCACCAGGACAGGGGAACACTGAAGCTTTCTTT.

The rearrangement joins TRBV5-4 to TRBJ2-2, with TRBD1 identical over 8 bases. The CDR3 is 13 amino acids. Germline V gene data show CDR1 as SGHNT and CDR2 as YYREEE (reference sequence). Trimming at V came to 4 bases and at J to 7 bases, leaving 3 bases not matched to a gene. CDR3 amino acids: CASSQDRDGELFF. In nucleotides, the CDR3 is TGTGCCAGCAGCCAGGACAGGGACGGGGAGCTGTTTTTT.

This chain joins TRBV7-9 and TRBJ2-7; D is uncertain. V shed 1 base and J shed 5 bases, with 6 bases lying between them. The CDR3 is made up of 12 amino acids. The germline gives CDR1 SEHNR, CDR2 FQNEAQ (reference sequence). The CDR3: CASSLGRNEQYF. The CDR3 DNA reads TGTGCCAGCAGCTTAGGTCGAAACGAGCAGTACTTC.

This clonotype was seen once. In nucleotides, the CDR3 is TGTGCCAGCAGTACGGAAGGACGCTATGGCTACACCTTC. Translating it yields CASSTEGRYGYTF. The chain is built from TRBV11-2 and TRBJ1-2, with D hard to call. The CDR3 length is 13 residues. With 6 bases removed from V and 4 bases from J, the gap between germline ends came to 12 bases. Germline V gives CDR1 SGHAT, CDR2 FQNNGV.